These T cell receptor beta chains were read from a single sample in a study of shared clonotypes between healthy human individuals. Data came from immunoSEQ multiplex PCR; TCRdb stores just in-frame clones and leaves some out. The sample yields under 1 million clones, 80% to 95% seen once. The material sequenced was naive CD8+ T cells sorted from blood. The source of these receptors is a man aged 25 to 45 in good health. Each CDR3 is given with its conserved first and last residue. D genes are given only for firm matches. The size of a clone is reported for some rows only, either as once, few or many, or as a class for expanded clones.

j_call,v_call,d_call,clone_size,cdr3_aa,cdr3_nt
TRBJ2-1,TRBV7-9,TRBD2,-,CASSQTSGRDTYNEQFF,TGTGCCAGCAGCCAAACTAGCGGGAGGGATACCTACAATGAGCAGTTCTTC
TRBJ2-3,TRBV18,-,-,CASSRGQYSTDTQYF,TGTGCCAGCTCACGGGGCCAGTATAGCACAGATACGCAGTATTTT
TRBJ2-7,TRBV7-8,-,-,CASSLDKGFGSEQYF,TGTGCCAGCAGCTTAGATAAGGGATTCGGCTCCGAGCAGTACTTC
TRBJ2-1,TRBV7-9,TRBD2,few,CASSLVSGRGDEQFF,TGTGCCAGCAGCTTAGTCAGCGGGAGGGGGGATGAGCAGTTCTTC
TRBJ2-1,TRBV6-5,-,-,CVSGFNEQFF,TGTGTCAGCGGTTTCAATGAGCAGTTCTTC
TRBJ2-2,TRBV15,TRBD1,-,CATGPGDRVAGELFF,TGTGCCACCGGACCCGGTGACAGGGTTGCCGGGGAGCTGTTTTTT
TRBJ2-1,TRBV27,TRBD1,-,CASSPPGQGPRLVGQIF,TGTGCCAGCAGCCCACCGGGACAGGGGCCCAGACTAGTAGGACAGATCTTC
TRBJ1-2,TRBV27,-,-,CASTGQLSGGYTF,TGTGCCAGCACCGGACAGCTTTCTGGTGGCTACACCTTC
TRBJ2-2,TRBV18,TRBD2,-,CASSPPGLAGVGELFF,TGTGCCAGCTCACCACCGGGGCTAGCGGGAGTCGGGGAGCTGTTTTTT
TRBJ2-1,TRBV4-2,TRBD2,-,CASSQDATGLAGGRDEQFF,TGTGCCAGCAGCCAAGATGCTACGGGGCTAGCGGGGGGGAGGGATGAGCAGTTCTTC
TRBJ2-1,TRBV29-1,-,once,CSGPGLVNEQFF,TGCAGCGGTCCAGGGTTAGTGAATGAGCAGTTCTTC
TRBJ1-4,TRBV6-1,-,-,CASSDRAEKLFF,TGTGCCAGCAGTGACAGAGCCGAAAAACTGTTTTTT
TRBJ2-5,TRBV5-4,TRBD2,-,CASNARGEPLGETQYF,TGTGCCAGCAACGCCCGGGGGGAGCCACTGGGGGAGACCCAGTACTTC
TRBJ2-5,TRBV25-1,TRBD2,-,CASSDLAGGYQETQYF,TGTGCCAGCAGTGATCTAGCGGGAGGGTACCAAGAGACCCAGTACTTC
TRBJ2-7,TRBV7-6,-,-,CASSSLDGEQYF,TGTGCCAGCAGCTCGCTGGACGGTGAGCAGTACTTC
TRBJ2-1,TRBV29-1,TRBD2,-,CSLSGTSGSLYNEQFF,TGCAGCTTATCCGGGACTAGCGGGAGTCTTTACAATGAGCAGTTCTTC
TRBJ2-7,TRBV7-7,-,once,CARDGRSQYF,TGTGCCAGGGACGGGCGGAGCCAGTACTTC
TRBJ1-2,TRBV6-1,-,-,CASSEEEPYYGYTF,TGTGCCAGCAGTGAAGAGGAGCCGTACTATGGCTACACCTTC
TRBJ1-1,TRBV27,-,-,CASSLSLMNTEAFF,TGTGCCAGCAGTTTGTCCCTCATGAACACTGAAGCTTTCTTT
TRBJ2-1,TRBV11-2,TRBD2,-,CASSLEALAGDYNEQFF,TGTGCCAGCAGCTTAGAGGCTCTAGCGGGTGACTACAATGAGCAGTTCTTC
TRBJ2-1,TRBV7-2,TRBD2,-,CASSLGEGEQFF,TGTGCCAGCAGCTTAGGGGAGGGCGAGCAGTTCTTC
TRBJ2-7,TRBV18,-,-,CASSPSTIERYEQYF,TGTGCCAGCTCACCTTCCACAATCGAGCGCTACGAGCAGTACTTC
TRBJ1-1,TRBV9,-,few,CASSVGLGNTEAFF,TGTGCCAGCAGCGTAGGGTTGGGGAACACTGAAGCTTTCTTT